The 13 T cell receptor beta chains given below trace back to one sample, sequenced in a study of CD8+CD57+ T cells in acquired aplastic anemia. Genomic DNA constituted the template upon which TCR beta VDJ and CDR3 profiling was performed. TCRdb reanalysed the reads using MiXCR and keeps one entry per CDR3 protein. The repertoire includes about 190,000 distinct CDR3 sequences, roughly half of them detected once, and about 15% sits in the top ten. The sequenced sample consisted of sorted CD4+, CD8+, or CD8+CD57+ T cells (not recorded which) from PBMCs. Receptors were obtained from a human donor in good health, serving as a control.

This clonotype was picked up one time. The rearrangement joins TRBV15 to TRBJ1-1; 8 nucleotides agree with TRBD1. Germline values: CDR1 LNHNV, CDR2 YYDKDF (reference sequence). The ends lost 0 bases at V and 5 bases at J; junction bases unmatched: 5. The CDR3 spans 15 residues. CDR3 nucleotide sequence: TGTGCCACCAGCAGAGATTTACACAGGGGGACTGAAGCTTTCTTT. This translates into CATSRDLHRGTEAFF. The full variable domain, in which reference TRBV15 and TRBJ1-1 provide the parts outside the CDR3, is DAMVIQNPRYQVTQFGKPVTLSCSQTLNHNVMYWYQQKSSQAPKLLFHYYDKDFNNEADTPDNFQSRRPNTSFCFLDIRSPGLGDTAMYLCATSRDLHRGTEAFFGQGTRLTVV.

V is TRBV10-3 and J is TRBJ1-2; no firm D call. V lost 3 bases and J lost 6, with 8 bases in between. The CDR3 runs to 12 residues. The germline gives CDR1 ENHRY, CDR2 SYGVKD. Written as DNA, the CDR3 is TGTGCCATCAGTGAAATGGAGGATGGCTACACCTTC. Protein sequence: CAISEMEDGYTF.

This clonotype was picked up a small number of times. This CDR3 is CATSRGGGSVQRRNEQFF. For the CDR3, the DNA is TGTGCCACCAGCAGAGGGGGGGGTAGCGTCCAACGTAGGAATGAGCAGTTCTTC. The V gene is TRBV15, the J gene TRBJ2-1; 7 bases map to TRBD2. Germline V gene sequence: CDR1 LNHNV, CDR2 YYDKDF (reference sequence). The CDR3 covers 18 residues. V lost 1 base to trimming and J lost 7 bases; unmatched junction nucleotides: 16.

There are a few counts of this clonotype. V and J are TRBV7-2 and TRBJ2-5; 8 bases map to TRBD2. With V trimmed by 5 bases and J by 5 bases, 4 bases remained unmatched. CDR1 and CDR2 from the germline V gene are SGHTA and FQGNSA. CDR3 length equals 13 residues. The CDR3 region is CASSNSGAETQYF. The CDR3 coding sequence is TGTGCCAGCAGCAATAGCGGGGCGGAGACCCAGTACTTC.

This clonotype showed up many times. V and J are TRBV3-1 and TRBJ1-2, with D hard to call. The germline gives CDR1 LGHDT, CDR2 YNNKEL (reference sequence). V was clipped by 3 bases and J by 5 bases, with 13 bases between them. The CDR3 loop spans 14 amino acids. CDR3: CASSQTVFGYGYTF. CDR3 nucleotide sequence: TGTGCCAGCAGCCAGACGGTTTTTGGTTATGGCTACACCTTC.

This clonotype occurred many times. This chain links TRBV10-3 with TRBJ2-7; 7 bases are shared with TRBD1. Germline V gene lookup returns CDR1 ENHRY and CDR2 SYGVKD. Trimming at V came to 0 bases and at J to 3 bases, leaving 5 bases not matched to a gene. The CDR3 runs to 15 residues. The DNA for the CDR3 is TGTGCCATCAGTGAGTCGTCAGGGGGATACTACGAGCAGTACTTC. It is translated as CAISESSGGYYEQYF.

This clonotype has at least ten counts. The chain links TRBV10-3 to TRBJ2-7; D not certain. CDR3 length: 14 residues. Trimming removed 2 bases from V and 1 base from J, with 9 bases in between. CDR1 and CDR2 (germline): ENHRY, SYGVKD. CDR3 DNA: TGTGCCATCAGTGAGGTTACCAGGTCCTACGAGCAGTACTTC. Protein sequence: CAISEVTRSYEQYF.

J is TRBJ2-7 and V is TRBV12-3 or TRBV12-4, with D hard to call. The V gene lost 4 bases and the J gene lost 2 bases, with 15 bases spanning the gap. The CDR3 runs 15 residues. This chain's CDR3 is CASSYRRIHTYEQYF. DNA for the CDR3: TGTGCCAGCAGTTATCGACGGATTCATACCTACGAGCAGTACTTC.

In regard to this clonotype: Here the CDR3 omits its conserved ending phenylalanine or tryptophan, so a read error is the likely source. No DNA is shown, since the ends of the CDR3 on it are uncertain; the CDR3 is the one TCRdb lists. V is TRBV7-2 and J is TRBJ2-2. The CDR3 has 10 amino acids, counting both end residues. Germline loops: CDR1 SGHTA, CDR2 FQGNSA. CDR3 in amino acids: CASSLGREFS.

This clonotype has only a few counts. The chain joins TRBV7-2 to TRBJ1-6, with TRBD1 matching 7 bases. V lost 4 bases and J lost 8; bases outside the gene matches: 8. Germline V CDR1 and CDR2: SGHTA, FQGNSA. The CDR3 runs 15 residues. Here the CDR3 reads CASSSPGTVYSPLHF. The DNA of the CDR3 is TGTGCCAGCAGCTCACCCGGGACAGTTTATTCACCCCTCCACTTT.

This chain uses TRBV7-9 with TRBJ1-2; D is ambiguous. CDR3 length: 13 residues. In germline, CDR1 is SEHNR, CDR2 FQNEAQ (reference sequence). V was shortened by 4 bases and J by 0 bases, with 6 bases between the two germline ends. The CDR3: CASSSLTNYGYTF. CDR3 DNA sequence: TGTGCCAGCAGCTCCCTCACTAACTATGGCTACACCTTC.

At least ten counts were recorded for this clonotype. This chain uses TRBV19 with TRBJ2-7; 7 bases line up with TRBD1. The CDR3 is 16 residues long. The germline gives CDR1 LNHDA, CDR2 SQIVND (reference sequence). The V and J ends lost 0 bases and 4 bases, in that order; junction bases with no gene match: 9. In DNA form, the CDR3 reads TGTGCCAGTAGTATAGAAACAGGGGCTACGGTATACGAGCAGTACTTC. Its protein product is CASSIETGATVYEQYF.

This clonotype has ten or more counts. The chain recombines TRBV19 with TRBJ2-3; 8 bases are shared with TRBD1. Germline values: CDR1 LNHDA, CDR2 SQIVND (reference sequence). The trim removed 6 bases at V and 4 bases at J, leaving 9 bases unmatched. This CDR3 spans 15 amino acids. The CDR3 DNA is TGTGCCAGTAGCCCGGGACAGGTTCGGGCAGATACGCAGTATTTT. Protein: CASSPGQVRADTQYF.